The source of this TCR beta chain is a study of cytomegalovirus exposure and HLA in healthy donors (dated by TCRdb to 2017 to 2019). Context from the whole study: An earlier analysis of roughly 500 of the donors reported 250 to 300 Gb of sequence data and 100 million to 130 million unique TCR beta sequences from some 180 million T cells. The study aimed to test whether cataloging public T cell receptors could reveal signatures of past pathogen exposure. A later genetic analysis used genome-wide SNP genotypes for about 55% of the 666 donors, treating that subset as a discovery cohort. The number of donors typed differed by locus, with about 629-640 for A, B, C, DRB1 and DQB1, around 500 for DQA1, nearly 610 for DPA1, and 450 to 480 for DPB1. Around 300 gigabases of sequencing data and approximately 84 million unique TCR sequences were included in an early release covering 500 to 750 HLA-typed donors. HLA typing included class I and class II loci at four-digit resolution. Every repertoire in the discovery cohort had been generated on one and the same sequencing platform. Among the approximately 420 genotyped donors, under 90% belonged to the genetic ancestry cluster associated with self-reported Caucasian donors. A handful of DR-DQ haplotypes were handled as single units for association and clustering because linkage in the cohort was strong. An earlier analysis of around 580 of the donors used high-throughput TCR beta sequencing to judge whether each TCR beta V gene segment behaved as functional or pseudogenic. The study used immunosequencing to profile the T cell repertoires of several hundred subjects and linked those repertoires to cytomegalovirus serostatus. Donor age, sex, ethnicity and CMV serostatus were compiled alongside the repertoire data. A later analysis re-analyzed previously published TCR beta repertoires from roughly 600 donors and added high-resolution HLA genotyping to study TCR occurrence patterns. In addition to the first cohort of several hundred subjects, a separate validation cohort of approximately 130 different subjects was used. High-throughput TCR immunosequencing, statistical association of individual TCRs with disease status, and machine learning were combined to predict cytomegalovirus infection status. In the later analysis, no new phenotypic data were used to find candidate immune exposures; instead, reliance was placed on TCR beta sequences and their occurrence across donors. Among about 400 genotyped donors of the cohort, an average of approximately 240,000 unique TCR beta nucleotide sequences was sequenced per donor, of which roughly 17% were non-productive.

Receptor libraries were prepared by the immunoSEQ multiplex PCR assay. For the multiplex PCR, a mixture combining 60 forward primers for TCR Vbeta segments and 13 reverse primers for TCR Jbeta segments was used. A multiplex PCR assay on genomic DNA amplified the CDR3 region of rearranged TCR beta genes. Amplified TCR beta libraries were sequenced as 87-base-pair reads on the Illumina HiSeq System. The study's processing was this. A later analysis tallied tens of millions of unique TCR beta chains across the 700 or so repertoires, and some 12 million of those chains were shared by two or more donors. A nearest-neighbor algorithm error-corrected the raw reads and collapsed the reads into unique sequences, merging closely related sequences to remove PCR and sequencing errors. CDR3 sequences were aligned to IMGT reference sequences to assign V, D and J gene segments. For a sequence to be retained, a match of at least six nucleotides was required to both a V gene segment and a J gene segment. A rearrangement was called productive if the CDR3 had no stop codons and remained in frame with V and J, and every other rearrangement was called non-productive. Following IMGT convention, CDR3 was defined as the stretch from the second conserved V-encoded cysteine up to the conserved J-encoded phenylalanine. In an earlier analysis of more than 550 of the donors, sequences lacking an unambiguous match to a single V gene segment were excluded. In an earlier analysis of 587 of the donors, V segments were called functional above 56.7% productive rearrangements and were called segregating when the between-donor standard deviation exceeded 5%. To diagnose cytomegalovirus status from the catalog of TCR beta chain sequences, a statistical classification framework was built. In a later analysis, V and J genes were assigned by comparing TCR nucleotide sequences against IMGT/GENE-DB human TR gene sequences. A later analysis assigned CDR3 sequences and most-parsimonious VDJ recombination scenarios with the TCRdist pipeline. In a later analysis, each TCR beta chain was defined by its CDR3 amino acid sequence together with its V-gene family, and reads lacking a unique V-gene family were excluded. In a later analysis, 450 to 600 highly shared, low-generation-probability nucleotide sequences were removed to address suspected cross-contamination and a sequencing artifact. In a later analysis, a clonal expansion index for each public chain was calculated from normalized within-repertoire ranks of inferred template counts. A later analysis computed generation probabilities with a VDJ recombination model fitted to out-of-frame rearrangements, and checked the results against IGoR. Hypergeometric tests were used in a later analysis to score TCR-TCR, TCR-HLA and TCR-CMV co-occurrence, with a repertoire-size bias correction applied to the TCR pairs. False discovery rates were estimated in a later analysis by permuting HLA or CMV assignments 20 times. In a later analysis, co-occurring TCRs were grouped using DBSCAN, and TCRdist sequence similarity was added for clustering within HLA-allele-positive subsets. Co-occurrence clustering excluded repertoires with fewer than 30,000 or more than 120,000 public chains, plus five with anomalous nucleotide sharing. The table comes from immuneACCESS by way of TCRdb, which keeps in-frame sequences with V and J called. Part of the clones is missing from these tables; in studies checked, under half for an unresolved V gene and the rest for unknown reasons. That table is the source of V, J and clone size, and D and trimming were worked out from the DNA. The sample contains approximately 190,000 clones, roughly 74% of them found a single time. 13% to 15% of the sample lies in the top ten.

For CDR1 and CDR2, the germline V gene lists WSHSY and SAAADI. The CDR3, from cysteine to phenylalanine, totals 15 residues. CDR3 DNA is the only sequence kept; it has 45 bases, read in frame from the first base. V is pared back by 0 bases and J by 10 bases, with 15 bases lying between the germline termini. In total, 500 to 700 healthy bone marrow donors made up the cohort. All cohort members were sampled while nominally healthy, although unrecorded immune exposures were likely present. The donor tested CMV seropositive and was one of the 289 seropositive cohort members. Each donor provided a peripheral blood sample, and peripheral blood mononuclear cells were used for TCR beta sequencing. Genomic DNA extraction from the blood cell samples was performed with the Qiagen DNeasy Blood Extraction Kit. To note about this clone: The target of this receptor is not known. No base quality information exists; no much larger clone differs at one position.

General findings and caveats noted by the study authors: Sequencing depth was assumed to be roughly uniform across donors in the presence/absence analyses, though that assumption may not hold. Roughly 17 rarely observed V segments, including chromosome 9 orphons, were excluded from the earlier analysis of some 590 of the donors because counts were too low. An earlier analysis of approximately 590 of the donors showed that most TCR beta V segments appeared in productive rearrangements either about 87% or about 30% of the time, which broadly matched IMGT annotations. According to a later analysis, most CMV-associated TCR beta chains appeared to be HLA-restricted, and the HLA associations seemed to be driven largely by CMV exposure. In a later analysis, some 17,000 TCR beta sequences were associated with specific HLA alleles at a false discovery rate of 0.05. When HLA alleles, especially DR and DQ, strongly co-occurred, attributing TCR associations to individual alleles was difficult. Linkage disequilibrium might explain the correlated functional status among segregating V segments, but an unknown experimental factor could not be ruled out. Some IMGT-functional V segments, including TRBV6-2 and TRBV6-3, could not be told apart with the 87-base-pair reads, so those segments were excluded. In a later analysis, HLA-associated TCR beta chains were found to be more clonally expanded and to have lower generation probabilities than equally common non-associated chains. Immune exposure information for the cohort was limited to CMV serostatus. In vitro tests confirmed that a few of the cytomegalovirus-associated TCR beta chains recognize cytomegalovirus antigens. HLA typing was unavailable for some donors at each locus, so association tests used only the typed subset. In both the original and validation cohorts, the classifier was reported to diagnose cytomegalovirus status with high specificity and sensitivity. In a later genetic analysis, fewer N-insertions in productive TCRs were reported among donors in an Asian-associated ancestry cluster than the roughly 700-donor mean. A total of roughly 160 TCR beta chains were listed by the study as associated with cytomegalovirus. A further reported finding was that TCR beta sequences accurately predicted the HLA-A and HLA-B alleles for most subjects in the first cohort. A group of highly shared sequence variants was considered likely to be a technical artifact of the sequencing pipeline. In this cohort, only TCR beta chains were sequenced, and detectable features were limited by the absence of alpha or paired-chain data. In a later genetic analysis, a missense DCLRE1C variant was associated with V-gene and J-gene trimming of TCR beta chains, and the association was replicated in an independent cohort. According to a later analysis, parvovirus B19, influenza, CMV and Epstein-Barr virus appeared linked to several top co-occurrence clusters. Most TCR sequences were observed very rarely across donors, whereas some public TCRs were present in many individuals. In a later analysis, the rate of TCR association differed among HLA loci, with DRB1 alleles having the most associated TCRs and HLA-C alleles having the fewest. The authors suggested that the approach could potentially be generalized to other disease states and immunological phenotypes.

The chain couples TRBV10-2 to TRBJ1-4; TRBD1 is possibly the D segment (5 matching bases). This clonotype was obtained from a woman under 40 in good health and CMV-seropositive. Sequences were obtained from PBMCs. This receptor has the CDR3 CASSESAGQGGKLFF. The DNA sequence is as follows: TGCGCCAGCAGTGAGTCTGCGGGGCAGGGCGGAAAACTGTTTTTT.